The sequence of this T cell receptor (beta chain) was determined in a study of T-cell reconstitution after alpha-beta-depleted transplantation in children. Preparation of the TCRbeta library involved a method that used unique molecular identifiers. TCRdb analysed the PCR reads with MiXCR anew, one entry per CDR3 protein. The sample lists 350,000 to 450,000 distinct CDR3 sequences; 20% were seen once. Germline lookup yields CDR1 MDHEN and CDR2 SYDVKM. The CDR3 sequence is 14 residues long. Germline trimming cut 6 bases from V and 3 bases from J; bases unmatched to any gene: 5. The sequence came from a human donor who donated a stem cell graft to a child with acute myeloid leukemia. This chain connects TRBV28 to TRBJ2-3, with TRBD1 matching 8 bases. The specimen comprised PBMCs from the stem cell graft donor, sampled from the stem cell graft. CDR3 loop: CASRPGGRTDTQYF. The CDR3 DNA follows: TGTGCCAGCAGGCCAGGGGGCCGGACAGATACGCAGTATTTT.